These 25 T cell receptor beta chains were all obtained from the same sample, sequenced in a study of early T cells in non-severe SARS-CoV-2 infection (dated by TCRdb to the early 2020s). Library preparation used 5' RACE. Sequencing was performed on a NextSeq 500. TCRdb reworked the public reads: Q25 trimming with fastp, MiXCR clone assembly, productive beta chains retained. Every CDR3 protein is listed once, alongside the most common genes and DNA of its rows. Within this sample are about 58,000 distinct CDR3 sequences, with about 13% of them counted one time only. The ten largest clones represent roughly a tenth of the sample. Specimen: whole blood. The source is an adult who was a healthcare worker with PCR-confirmed SARS-CoV-2 infection or an uninfected control (not recorded which).

This clonotype came up many times. The chain joins TRBV28 to TRBJ2-7; 10 bases line up with TRBD1. The V gene's germline CDR1 is MDHEN and CDR2 SYDVKM. The CDR3 has 13 amino acids. After removal of 8 bases from V and 6 bases from J, the junction contained 7 bases not matched to a gene. The CDR3: CASRGQGEGEQYF. In nucleotides, the CDR3 is TGTGCCAGCCGCGGACAGGGGGAGGGCGAGCAGTACTTC.

This clonotype has only a few counts. V is TRBV20-1 and J is TRBJ2-1; weak D call: TRBD2 (5 bases). Trimming took 1 base from V and 4 from J, leaving 8 bases between them. The CDR3 is 13 amino acids. CDR1 and CDR2 from the germline V gene are DFQATT and SNEGSKA (reference sequence). For the CDR3, the DNA is TGCAGTGCTAGAGGGACTCCTTACAATGAGCAGTTCTTC. Translating gives CSARGTPYNEQFF.

This clonotype was seen only a few times. This chain joins TRBV11-1 and TRBJ2-3, with 8 bases matching TRBD2. V lost 2 bases, J lost 3 bases, and 7 bases stayed unmatched. The CDR3 runs to 16 residues. In germline, CDR1 is SGHAT, CDR2 FQDESV (reference sequence). CDR3 nucleotides: TGTGCCAGCAGCTTAACCAGCGGGAGTTCGACAGATACGCAGTATTTT. Residues: CASSLTSGSSTDTQYF. The full variable domain, with the rest looked up from reference TRBV11-1 and TRBJ2-3, is EAEVAQSPRYKITEKSQAVAFWCDPISGHATLYWYRQILGQGPELLVQFQDESVVDDSQLPKDRFSAERLKGVDSTLKIQPAELGDSAMYLCASSLTSGSSTDTQYFGPGTRLTVL.

This clonotype was counted between two and nine times. The chain couples TRBV29-1 to TRBJ2-7; D unclear. The CDR3 is 12 residues long. The germline gives CDR1 SQVTM, CDR2 ANQGSEA. Trimming cost V 4 bases and J 2 bases, with 9 bases left between them. The CDR3 nucleotides read TGCAGCGTTGTGACGGGTACCTACGAGCAGTACTTC. This encodes CSVVTGTYEQYF.

The chain joins TRBV27 to TRBJ2-7; D may be TRBD2 (5 bases). The V and J ends lost 5 bases and 2 bases respectively, with 13 bases between them. Germline V gene lookup returns CDR1 MNHEY and CDR2 SMNVEV (reference sequence). This CDR3 comprises 14 residues. CDR3 sequence (DNA): TGTGCCAGCAGTACCAACCCGGGGACCTACGAGCAGTACTTC. Protein: CASSTNPGTYEQYF.

In this sample, this clonotype turned up a few times. This sequence joins TRBV20-1 and TRBJ1-3, with 11 bases that match TRBD1. Germline CDR1 reads DFQATT; CDR2 reads SNEGSKA (reference sequence). The length of the CDR3 is 13 residues. V gave up 6 bases and J gave up 3 bases; unmatched junction bases: 1. CDR3 sequence: CSAGTGGGNTIYF. In DNA form, the CDR3 reads TGCAGTGCGGGGACAGGGGGTGGAAACACCATATATTTT.

This clonotype was observed a handful of times. This chain uses TRBV4-1 with TRBJ1-5; 12 bases line up with TRBD1. Germline V gene sequence: CDR1 MGHRA, CDR2 YSYEKL. The length of the CDR3 is 14 residues. V shed 4 bases, J shed 8 bases, and the junction held 3 bases outside the gene matches. CDR3 in amino acids: CASSLGQGAEPQHF. CDR3 sequence (DNA): TGCGCCAGCAGCCTGGGACAGGGGGCAGAGCCCCAGCATTTT.

The rearrangement uses TRBV28 and TRBJ2-3, with TRBD2 identical over 7 bases. V shed 5 bases and J 6 bases; nucleotides not matched to a gene: 8. Germline-derived CDR1 and CDR2 are MDHEN and SYDVKM. The CDR3 loop spans 14 amino acids. CDR3 DNA sequence: TGTGCCAGCAGTCTAGGACTAGGGGCTGATACGCAGTATTTT. Its translation is CASSLGLGADTQYF.

This chain links TRBV7-2 with TRBJ2-4; 10 nucleotides align to TRBD1. The CDR3 sequence is 15 residues long. The trim removed 5 bases at V and 2 bases at J, leaving 3 bases unmatched. CDR1 SGHTA and CDR2 FQGNSA come from the germline V gene. CDR3 nucleotides: TGTGCCAGCAGCCGGACAGGGGGGACCAAAAACATTCAGTACTTC. Its protein is CASSRTGGTKNIQYF.

Comment on this clonotype: A much larger clone sits a single nucleotide away, making a read error possible. The V call is TRBV7-9, the J call TRBJ2-1; 10 bases map to TRBD2. Germline CDR1 reads SEHNR; CDR2 reads FQNEAQ (reference sequence). The CDR3 runs to 15 residues. The CDR3 bases are TGTGTCAGCGGGGGGGCTAGCGGAACCTACAATGAGCAGTTCTTC. Protein: CVSGGASGTYNEQFF.

The table lists this clonotype with many counts. The V and J genes are TRBV24-1 and TRBJ1-2, with 7 bases matching TRBD1. The CDR3 has 13 residues. V was clipped by 4 bases and J by 4 bases; unmatched bases: 2. Per germline, CDR1 KGHDR and CDR2 SFDVKD. The CDR3 sequence: CATSETGIYGYTF. CDR3 coding DNA: TGTGCCACCAGTGAGACAGGGATCTATGGCTACACCTTC.

This chain's CDR3 is CSAQREMGRGSPLHF. Here the CDR3 DNA reads TGCAGTGCACAAAGAGAGATGGGAAGAGGGTCACCCCTCCACTTT. This rearrangement joins TRBV20-1 to TRBJ1-6, with no clear D. V lost 6 bases and J 10 bases, leaving 22 bases between the germline ends. Germline V lookup: CDR1 DFQATT, CDR2 SNEGSKA (reference sequence). This CDR3 has 15 amino acids.

There are many counts of this clonotype. This chain joins TRBV30 and TRBJ2-1; TRBD2 matches 10 bases. Germline V CDR1 and CDR2: GTSNPN, SVGIG (reference sequence). The ends lost 5 bases at V and 7 bases at J; junction bases unmatched: 8. The CDR3 spans 14 residues. The DNA for the CDR3 is TGTGCCTGGGAACCTGGGACTAGCGTTAATGAGCAGTTCTTC. It codes for CAWEPGTSVNEQFF.

This clonotype came up a few times. The chain is built from TRBV29-1 and TRBJ1-5; 7 positions agree with TRBD1. Losses at the gene ends were 6 bases for V and 1 base for J; bases not matched to a gene: 6. The germline V gene encodes CDR1 SQVTM and CDR2 ANQGSEA. CDR3 length: 14 residues. For the CDR3, the DNA is TGCAGCGTATCGACAGGGAGCAGCAATCAGCCCCAGCATTTT. This gives the protein CSVSTGSSNQPQHF.

In this sample, this clonotype turned up a few times. This chain joins TRBV12-5 and TRBJ2-1; perhaps TRBD1 as D (8 bases). The germline gives CDR1 LGHNT, CDR2 FRNRAP. The CDR3 extends over 16 amino acids. The V and J ends lost 0 bases and 3 bases respectively, with 12 bases between them. In nucleotides, the CDR3 is TGTGCTAGTGGTTTGGTAGCGGGACAGGTCTACAATGAGCAGTTCTTC. Its protein product is CASGLVAGQVYNEQFF.

This clonotype was seen ten or more times. The V gene is TRBV19, the J gene TRBJ1-4, with 7 bases matching TRBD1. Germline V CDR1 and CDR2: LNHDA, SQIVND (reference sequence). The ends lost 5 bases at V and 4 bases at J; junction bases unmatched: 7. The CDR3 consists of 15 residues. For the CDR3, the DNA is TGTGCCAGTAGTCTCCGGACAGGTGGTAATGAAAAACTGTTTTTT. It yields the protein CASSLRTGGNEKLFF. The whole variable domain, filled in from reference TRBV19 and TRBJ1-4, reads DGGITQSPKYLFRKEGQNVTLSCEQNLNHDAMYWYRQDPGQGLRLIYYSQIVNDFQKGDIAEGYSVSREKKESFPLTVTSAQKNPTAFYLCASSLRTGGNEKLFFGSGTQLSVL.

The chain carries TRBV3-1 and TRBJ2-5; 8 bases align to TRBD2. The trim removed 1 base at V and 0 bases at J, leaving 4 bases unmatched. Looked up from germline, CDR1 is LGHDT and CDR2 is YNNKEL (reference sequence). This CDR3 contains 16 residues. CDR3: CASSQGLARNQETQYF. The DNA of the CDR3 is TGTGCCAGCAGCCAAGGACTAGCGAGGAACCAAGAGACCCAGTACTTC.

The chain recombines TRBV19 with TRBJ2-7; TRBD2 agrees at 8 bases. This CDR3 has 15 residues. V lost 3 bases and J lost 5; bases outside the gene matches: 9. Germline loops: CDR1 LNHDA, CDR2 SQIVND (reference sequence). The chain's CDR3 is CASSIMSGSFNEQYF. The CDR3 DNA reads as TGTGCCAGTAGTATTATGAGCGGGAGTTTCAACGAGCAGTACTTC.

The chain recombines TRBV6-2 or TRBV6-3 with TRBJ1-6, with a tentative D call TRBD1 (5 bases). The germline V gene encodes CDR1 MNHEY and CDR2 SVGEGT. Between the trimmed V and J ends, which lost 2 bases and 7 bases, there was a span of 12 bases. The CDR3 length is 15 residues. This CDR3 is CASSYGADGNSPLHF. CDR3 coding DNA: TGTGCCAGCAGTTACGGGGCCGACGGGAATTCACCCCTCCACTTT.

This chain links TRBV20-1 with TRBJ2-1; D possibly corresponds to TRBD2 (5 bases). The germline V gene has CDR1 DFQATT and CDR2 SNEGSKA (reference sequence). Between the trimmed V and J ends, which lost 5 bases and 3 bases, there was a span of 17 bases. The CDR3 is made up of 15 amino acids. The CDR3 DNA reads TGCAGTGCTTTCCCGCCGGGAACTATCTACAATGAGCAGTTCTTC. Translated, it gives CSAFPPGTIYNEQFF.

In this sample, this clonotype turned up many times. This chain uses TRBV20-1 with TRBJ1-4; D is perhaps TRBD1 (5 bases). Germline V lookup: CDR1 DFQATT, CDR2 SNEGSKA (reference sequence). The CDR3 consists of 13 residues. The V and J ends lost 6 bases and 4 bases respectively, with 12 bases between them. Here the CDR3 reads CSARGGYNEKLFF. In DNA form, the CDR3 reads TGCAGTGCCCGGGGGGGTTATAATGAAAAACTGTTTTTT.

This clonotype was seen a handful of times. The J gene is TRBJ2-3, the V gene TRBV7-9; D is perhaps TRBD2 (6 bases). The CDR3 totals 15 residues. V was cut by 4 bases and J by 4 bases, with 15 bases left in between. Germline V lookup: CDR1 SEHNR, CDR2 FQNEAQ (reference sequence). CDR3 coding DNA: TGTGCCAGCAGCTCACCTGGAGGGACCGCAGATACGCAGTATTTT. Translated: CASSSPGGTADTQYF.

This clonotype showed up many times. The CDR3 DNA reads TGCAGTGCTCTTAACCGGGACAGGGGGCGAGTCGGGGAGCTGTTTTTT. It is translated as CSALNRDRGRVGELFF. The chain links TRBV20-1 to TRBJ2-2, with 12 nucleotides matching TRBD1. CDR3 length: 16 residues. Germline V gene lookup returns CDR1 DFQATT and CDR2 SNEGSKA (reference sequence). The trim removed 5 bases at V and 7 bases at J, leaving 11 bases unmatched.

This clonotype appeared a few times. The rearrangement links TRBV29-1 to TRBJ2-1, with 7 nucleotides matching TRBD1. The CDR3 covers 16 residues. The V gene end was trimmed by 0 bases and the J gene end by 2 bases; junction bases not matched to a gene: 7. Looked up from germline, CDR1 is SQVTM and CDR2 is ANQGSEA. CDR3 loop: CSVEDPDRATYNEQFF. CDR3 bases: TGCAGCGTTGAAGATCCCGACAGGGCGACCTACAATGAGCAGTTCTTC.

This chain connects TRBV6-5 to TRBJ2-3; 7 bases line up with TRBD2. Per the germline V gene, CDR1 is MNHEY and CDR2 is SVGAGI. V dropped 2 bases and J dropped 4; count of bases not matched to a gene: 3. This CDR3 contains 14 residues. CDR3 nucleotides: TGTGCCAGCAGTTACATGGCGGGAGCAGATACGCAGTATTTT. Translating gives CASSYMAGADTQYF.